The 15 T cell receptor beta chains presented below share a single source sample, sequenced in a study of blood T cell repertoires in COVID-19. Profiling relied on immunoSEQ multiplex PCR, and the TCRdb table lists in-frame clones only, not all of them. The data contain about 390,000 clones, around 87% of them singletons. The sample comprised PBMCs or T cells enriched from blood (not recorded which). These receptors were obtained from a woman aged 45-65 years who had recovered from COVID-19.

The CDR3 nucleotides are TGTGCCAGCAGTGACACGTCACTCCGGGCTTTCTTT. Protein: CASSDTSLRAFF. This chain joins TRBV2 and TRBJ1-1; no firm D call. Trimming removed 3 bases from V and 11 bases from J, with 13 bases in between. The CDR3 has 12 amino acids. Germline assignment: CDR1 SNHLY and CDR2 FYNNEI.

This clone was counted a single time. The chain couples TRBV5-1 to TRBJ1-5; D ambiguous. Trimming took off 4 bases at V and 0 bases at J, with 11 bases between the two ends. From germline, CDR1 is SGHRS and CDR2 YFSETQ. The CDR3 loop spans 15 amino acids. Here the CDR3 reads CASSPGVNSNQPQHF. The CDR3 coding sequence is TGCGCCAGCAGCCCGGGAGTAAATAGCAATCAGCCCCAGCATTTT.

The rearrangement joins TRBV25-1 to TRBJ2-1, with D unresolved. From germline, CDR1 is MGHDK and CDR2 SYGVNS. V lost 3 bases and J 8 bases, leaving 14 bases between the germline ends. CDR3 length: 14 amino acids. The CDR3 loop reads CASSDIGESDEQFF. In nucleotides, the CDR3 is TGTGCCAGCAGTGATATAGGAGAGTCGGATGAGCAGTTCTTC. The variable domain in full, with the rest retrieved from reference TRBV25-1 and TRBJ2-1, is EADIYQTPRYLVIGTGKKITLECSQTMGHDKMYWYQQDPGMELHLIHYSYGVNSTEKGDLSSESTVSRIRTEHFPLTLESARPSHTSQYLCASSDIGESDEQFFGPGTRLTVL.

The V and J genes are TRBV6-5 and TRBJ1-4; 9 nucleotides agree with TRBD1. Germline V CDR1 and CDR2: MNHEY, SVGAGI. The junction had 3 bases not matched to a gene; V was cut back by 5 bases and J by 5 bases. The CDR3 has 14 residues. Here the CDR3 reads CASSRTGANEKLFF. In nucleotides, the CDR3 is TGTGCCAGCAGTCGGACAGGGGCGAATGAAAAACTGTTTTTT.

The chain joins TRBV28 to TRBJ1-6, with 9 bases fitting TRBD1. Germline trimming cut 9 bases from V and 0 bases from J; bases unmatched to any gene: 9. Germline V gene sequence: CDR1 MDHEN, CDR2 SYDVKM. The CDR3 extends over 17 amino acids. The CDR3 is CASRTGARSSYNSPLHF. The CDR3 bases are TGTGCCAGTAGGACAGGGGCCAGGAGCTCCTATAATTCACCCCTCCACTTT.

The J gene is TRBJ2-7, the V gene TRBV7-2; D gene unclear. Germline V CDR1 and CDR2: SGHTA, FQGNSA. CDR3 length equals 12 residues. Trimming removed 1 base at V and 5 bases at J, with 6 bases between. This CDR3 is CASSLDRDEQYF. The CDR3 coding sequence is TGTGCCAGCAGCTTAGATAGAGACGAGCAGTACTTC. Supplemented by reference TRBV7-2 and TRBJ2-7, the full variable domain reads GAGVSQSPSNKVTEKGKDVELRCDPISGHTALYWYRQSLGQGLEFLIYFQGNSAPDKSGLPSDRFSAERTGGSVSTLTIQRTQQEDSAVYLCASSLDRDEQYFGPGTRLTVT.

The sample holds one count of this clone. CDR3 sequence reads: CASTDGGVGQETQYF. The CDR3 coding sequence is TGTGCCAGTACCGATGGAGGGGTGGGCCAAGAGACCCAGTACTTC. The chain uses TRBV19 and TRBJ2-5; possibly TRBD2 for D (6 bases). This CDR3 contains 15 residues. V lost 7 bases and J lost 1, with 16 bases in between. Germline assignment: CDR1 LNHDA and CDR2 SQIVND (reference sequence).

The CDR3 here is CASTGGTGDTEAFF. The DNA for the CDR3 is TGTGCCTCAACCGGAGGGACAGGGGACACTGAAGCTTTCTTT. The chain couples TRBV10-3 to TRBJ1-1; TRBD1 aligns across 10 bases. Germline values: CDR1 ENHRY, CDR2 SYGVKD. V gave up 11 bases and J gave up 3 bases; unmatched junction bases: 9. CDR3 length: 14 residues.

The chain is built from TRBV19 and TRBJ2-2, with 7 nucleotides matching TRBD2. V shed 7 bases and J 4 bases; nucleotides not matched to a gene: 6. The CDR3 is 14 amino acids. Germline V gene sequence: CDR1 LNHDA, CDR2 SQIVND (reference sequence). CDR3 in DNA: TGTGCCAGTAACGTACCGGGAGGCACCGGGGAGCTGTTTTTT. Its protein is CASNVPGGTGELFF. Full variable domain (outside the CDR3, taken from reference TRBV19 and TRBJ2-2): DGGITQSPKYLFRKEGQNVTLSCEQNLNHDAMYWYRQDPGQGLRLIYYSQIVNDFQKGDIAEGYSVSREKKESFPLTVTSAQKNPTAFYLCASNVPGGTGELFFGEGSRLTVL.

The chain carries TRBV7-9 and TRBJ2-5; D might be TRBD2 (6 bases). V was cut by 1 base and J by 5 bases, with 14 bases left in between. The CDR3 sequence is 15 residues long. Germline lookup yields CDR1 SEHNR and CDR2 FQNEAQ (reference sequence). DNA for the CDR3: TGTGCCAGCAGCTTAGTTTCAGGACTAACGGAGACCCAGTACTTC. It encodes CASSLVSGLTETQYF.

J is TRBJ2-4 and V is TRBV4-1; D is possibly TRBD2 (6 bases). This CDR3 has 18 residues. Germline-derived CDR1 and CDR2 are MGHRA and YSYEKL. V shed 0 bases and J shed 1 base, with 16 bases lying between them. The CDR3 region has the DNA TGCGCCAGCAGCCAAGAGGTGGAGCGTCTAGCGGCCAAAAACATTCAGTACTTC. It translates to CASSQEVERLAAKNIQYF.

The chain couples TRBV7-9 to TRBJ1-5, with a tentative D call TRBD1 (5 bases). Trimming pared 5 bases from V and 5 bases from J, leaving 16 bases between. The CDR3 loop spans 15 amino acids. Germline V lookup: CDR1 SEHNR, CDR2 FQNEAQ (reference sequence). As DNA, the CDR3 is TGTGCCAGCAGCACCGACAGTATGCATTATCAGCCCCAGCATTTT. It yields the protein CASSTDSMHYQPQHF. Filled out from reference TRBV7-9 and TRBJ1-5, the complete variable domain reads DTGVSQNPRHKITKRGQNVTFRCDPISEHNRLYWYRQTLGQGPEFLTYFQNEAQLEKSRLLSDRFSAERPKGSFSTLEIQRTEQGDSAMYLCASSTDSMHYQPQHFGDGTRLSIL.

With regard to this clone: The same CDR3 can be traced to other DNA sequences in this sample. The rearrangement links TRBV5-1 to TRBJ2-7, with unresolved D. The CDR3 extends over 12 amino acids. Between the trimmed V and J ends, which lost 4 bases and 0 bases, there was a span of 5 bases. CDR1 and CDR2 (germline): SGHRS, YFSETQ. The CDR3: CASSLSSYEQYF. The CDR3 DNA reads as TGCGCCAGCAGCCTAAGCTCCTACGAGCAGTACTTC.

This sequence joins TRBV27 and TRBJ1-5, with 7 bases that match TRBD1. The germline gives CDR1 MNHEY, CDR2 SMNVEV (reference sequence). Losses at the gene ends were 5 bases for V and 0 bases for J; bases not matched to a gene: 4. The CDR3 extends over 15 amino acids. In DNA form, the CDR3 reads TGTGCCAGCAGTCACAGGGGAGGTAGCAATCAGCCCCAGCATTTT. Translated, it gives CASSHRGGSNQPQHF.

Here the CDR3 reads CASSLRRGQAGNGYTF. The CDR3 coding sequence is TGTGCCAGCAGCCTTCGTCGTGGGCAGGCCGGCAATGGCTACACCTTC. The chain is built from TRBV7-2 and TRBJ1-2; the D is unclear. V was clipped by 5 bases and J by 6 bases, with 22 bases between them. Germline loops: CDR1 SGHTA, CDR2 FQGNSA. The CDR3 totals 16 residues. The full variable domain, with the rest looked up from reference TRBV7-2 and TRBJ1-2, is GAGVSQSPSNKVTEKGKDVELRCDPISGHTALYWYRQSLGQGLEFLIYFQGNSAPDKSGLPSDRFSAERTGGSVSTLTIQRTQQEDSAVYLCASSLRRGQAGNGYTFGSGTRLTVV.